The TCR beta chain under discussion was sequenced for a study of Ad26.COV2.S vaccination and SARS-CoV-2 variants. The wider study: Recipients of Ad26.COV2.S got it intramuscularly, once or twice 56 days apart.

Treatment reported: some 20 received Ad26.COV2.S at low or high dose, single or two shots; several received placebo; per-sample allocation not given. Following the first vaccine or placebo injection, samples were taken on day 63. The table came from immunoSEQ multiplex PCR; TCRdb's copy has only in-frame clones and leaves some out. The table has around 400,000 clones, around nine tenths seen once; the top ten hold under 2%. Study conclusions and caveats: There was a possibility that the TCR breadth and depth analyses underestimated total T cell responses.

Points on this clone: Antigen: not known.

After removal of 7 bases from V and 7 bases from J, the junction contained 16 bases not matched to a gene. Per germline, CDR1 MNHEY and CDR2 SMNVEV (reference sequence). The CDR3 contains 16 residues. The TCR comes from a person aged 18 to 59 who received the Ad26.COV2.S COVID-19 vaccine or a placebo. This sample comprised peripheral blood, obtained in a trial of Ad26.COV2.S vaccine versus placebo. The chain recombines TRBV27 with TRBJ2-1; 7 bases are a match to TRBD2. CDR3 nucleotide sequence: TGTGCCAGCACCACGTTTGGCGGGAGTTTAAAGAATGAGCAGTTCTTC. It codes for CASTTFGGSLKNEQFF.